This TCR beta chain derives from a study of alternative splicing in chronic myeloid leukemia remission (TCRdb year 2020). For the wider study: Peripheral blood from chronic-phase CML patients at diagnosis and remission was profiled by RNA sequencing and compared with healthy donors. Median ages were roughly 49 years at diagnosis, under 60 at remission and around 37 for healthy controls. Female/male counts were 11/5 for diagnosis samples, 8/3 for remission samples and 2/4 for controls. Trizol was used to extract total RNA from peripheral blood mononuclear cells of the diagnosis, remission and control samples.

Of note for this clonotype: Its antigen is currently not known.

The library was made by bulk RNA-seq. The TruSeq Stranded RNA sample prep kit was used to generate libraries of poly-A-enriched mRNA from an input of about 0.92 ug total RNA. Paired-end sequencing was carried out on a HiSeq 2500, and each sample was sequenced in triplicate. Each mate in the RNA-seq data had a read length of 125 nucleotides. Per the original workflow: Reads were trimmed and aligned to hg38 using STAR v2.7, and quality control was performed with FASTQC, RSeQC and multiqc. Salmon 0.14.1 was used to quantify gene expression levels as transcripts per million (TPM). The results of principal component analysis suggested that neither trial, library batch, sequencing batch, treatment regimen nor sex drove the transcriptomic profiles. One entry per CDR3 protein sequence results from the TCRdb reprocessing of the reads, with DNA left out. Clone size and V and J calls follow TCRdb, not the original study. In this sample the table shows hundreds of distinct CDR3 sequences, 95% to 96% of which occur a single time. Approximately 15% of the sample comes from the top ten.

The germline V gene specifies MGHRA as CDR1 and YSYEKL as CDR2. From its cysteine to its phenylalanine, the CDR3 spans 16 amino acids. No DNA sequence is on record. As normal controls, peripheral blood was provided by six healthy donors. General conclusions and limits of the study: At remission, blood cell composition had been reconfigured so that it resembled normal controls enriched in lymphoid cells. Strong differences in blood cell composition were observed between timepoints, with a shift from myeloid progenitor enrichment at diagnosis to mature lymphoid enrichment at remission.

The chain couples TRBV4-1 to TRBJ1-3. The sequencing input was PBMCs. This receptor was obtained from a person aged 30-50 years in good health. The CDR3 protein: CASSQGFGVSGNTLYF.